The rows below give T cell receptor beta chains drawn from one sample of a study of T cells after posttransplantation cyclophosphamide. Here immunoSEQ multiplex PCR was the method, and the copy in TCRdb shows in-frame clones only, minus some. The sample contains 6,000 to 9,500 clones, none of them singletons. Sequencing was performed on PBMCs, taken after allogeneic stem cell transplant with posttransplant cyclophosphamide. All receptors derive from a male patient between 18 and 35 years old who received an allogeneic stem cell transplant from an unrelated donor, was CMV-positive, and had acute and chronic GVHD. Some T cells may originate from the graft donor. Each CDR3 is given with its conserved first and last residue. D genes are given only for firm matches. Rows may omit the clone size; those that give it use once, few, many or a size class.

v_call,d_call,clone_size,j_call,cdr3_aa,cdr3_nt
TRBV7-9,.,many,TRBJ1-2,CASSSNGQILYGYTF,TGTGCCAGCAGCTCTAACGGACAGATTTTATATGGCTACACCTTC
TRBV10-3,TRBD1,many,TRBJ2-2,CAISESGQAGTGELFF,TGTGCCATCAGTGAGTCCGGACAGGCTGGAACCGGGGAGCTGTTTTTT
TRBV7-9,TRBD1,many,TRBJ2-5,CASSLPGQGAIETQYF,TGTGCCAGCAGCCTTCCGGGACAGGGGGCGATCGAGACCCAGTACTTC
TRBV7-9,.,medium-sized,TRBJ1-5,CASSLGDQPQHF,TGTGCCAGCAGCTTAGGCGATCAGCCCCAGCATTTT
TRBV5-6,.,many,TRBJ1-1,CASNQGTEAFF,TGTGCCAGCAATCAGGGTACTGAAGCTTTCTTT
TRBV28,TRBD1,.,TRBJ1-1,CASSWDSMNTEAFF,TGTGCCAGCAGTTGGGACAGCATGAACACTGAAGCTTTCTTT
TRBV4-2,.,many,TRBJ1-4,CASSSGQQNEKLFF,TGTGCCAGCAGCTCCGGACAGCAGAATGAAAAACTGTTTTTT
TRBV19,TRBD1,many,TRBJ1-6,CATTSSGQGDVPLHF,TGTGCCACCACATCCTCGGGACAGGGTGACGTACCCCTCCACTTT
TRBV28,TRBD1,many,TRBJ2-3,CASSFTGVDVDTQYF,TGTGCCAGCAGTTTTACAGGGGTAGATGTAGATACGCAGTATTTT
TRBV6-1,TRBD1,medium-sized,TRBJ2-7,CASSEVGTGASEQYF,TGTGCCAGCAGTGAAGTCGGGACAGGGGCAAGCGAGCAGTACTTC
TRBV7-2,.,many,TRBJ2-2,CASRRSAGRGGELFF,TGTGCCAGCAGAAGATCGGCAGGGCGGGGTGGGGAGCTGTTTTTT
TRBV1,.,few,TRBJ2-1,CTSSPYPGTGGGGEQFF,TGCACCAGCAGCCCCTATCCCGGGACAGGGGGCGGGGGTGAGCAGTTCTTC
TRBV6-6,.,many,TRBJ1-6,CASSYGGWDSPLHF,TGTGCCAGCAGTTACGGCGGCTGGGATTCACCCCTCCACTTT
TRBV6-1,.,many,TRBJ1-1,CASSLTSGTEAFF,TGTGCCAGCAGCCTGACTTCGGGAACTGAAGCTTTCTTT
TRBV29-1,.,few,TRBJ2-5,CSVKSWQGNKVTQYF,TGCAGCGTTAAAAGTTGGCAGGGGAATAAAGTGACCCAGTACTTC
TRBV27,.,many,TRBJ1-1,CASSPLRGLLNTEAFF,TGTGCCAGCAGTCCCCTCCGCGGACTCTTGAACACTGAAGCTTTCTTT
TRBV5-1,TRBD1,many,TRBJ2-2,CASTGTGSTGELFF,TGCGCCAGCACCGGGACAGGGTCCACCGGGGAGCTGTTTTTT
TRBV7-2,TRBD1,many,TRBJ1-2,CASSPDRGSSRYTF,TGTGCCAGCAGCCCGGACAGGGGGAGTTCTCGCTACACCTTC
TRBV5-4,.,many,TRBJ2-6,CASRSAGAGYGANVLTF,TGTGCCAGCAGGTCGGCGGGGGCAGGGTACGGGGCCAACGTCCTGACTTTC
TRBV11-2,TRBD1,medium-sized,TRBJ1-3,CASSLTTGDHSGNTIYF,TGTGCCAGCAGCTTGACGACAGGGGACCACTCTGGAAACACCATATATTTT
TRBV15,.,many,TRBJ1-1,CATSREEGNTEAFF,TGTGCCACCAGCAGAGAGGAGGGGAACACTGAAGCTTTCTTT
TRBV7-9,TRBD1,many,TRBJ1-1,CATEFRTGGDTEAFF,TGTGCCACGGAGTTTAGGACAGGTGGAGACACTGAAGCTTTCTTT
TRBV10-3,.,many,TRBJ2-3,CAISASQGITDTQYF,TGTGCCATCAGCGCTTCACAGGGTATCACAGATACGCAGTATTTT
TRBV29-1,.,many,TRBJ1-1,CSVAAGTAEAFF,TGCAGCGTGGCGGCGGGGACGGCTGAAGCTTTCTTT
TRBV30,.,many,TRBJ1-3,CACQNGNTIYF,TGTGCCTGCCAGAATGGAAACACCATATATTTT
TRBV2,.,many,TRBJ2-2,CASSDQRGTGELFF,TGTGCCAGCAGTGACCAGCGAGGTACCGGGGAGCTGTTTTTT
TRBV18,TRBD1,.,TRBJ2-1,CASSPGTATIAEQFF,TGTGCCAGCTCACCTGGGACAGCCACAATAGCCGAGCAGTTCTTC
TRBV5-1,.,many,TRBJ2-1,CASTLVGGNEQFF,TGCGCCAGCACCCTAGTAGGTGGCAATGAGCAGTTCTTC
TRBV4-2,TRBD2,medium-sized,TRBJ2-1,CASSHVSGERAEQFF,TGTGCCAGCAGCCATGTGAGCGGGGAGCGTGCGGAGCAGTTCTTC
TRBV6-5,.,many,TRBJ2-2,CASSYLRGGNTGELFF,TGTGCCAGCAGTTACCTTAGGGGAGGAAACACCGGGGAGCTGTTTTTT
TRBV10-3,.,many,TRBJ1-3,CAISESRFGNTIYF,TGTGCCATCAGTGAGTCCAGGTTTGGAAACACCATATATTTT
TRBV5-1,.,medium-sized,TRBJ1-1,CASSLAAGEWTEAFF,TGCGCCAGCAGCTTAGCGGCAGGGGAATGGACTGAAGCTTTCTTT
TRBV6-1,.,.,TRBJ1-3,CASSRSGERGNTIYF,TGTGCCAGCAGTCGCTCGGGGGAACGCGGAAACACCATATATTTT
TRBV2,.,many,TRBJ2-5,CASLPVPKETQYF,TGTGCCAGCCTGCCAGTCCCCAAAGAGACCCAGTACTTC
TRBV9,TRBD2,many,TRBJ2-3,CASSVEGGGAGDTQYF,TGTGCCAGCAGCGTAGAGGGCGGGGGGGCCGGAGATACGCAGTATTTT
TRBV4-3,TRBD2,many,TRBJ2-1,CASSQDPLADYNEQFF,TGCGCCAGCAGCCAAGACCCGCTAGCGGACTACAATGAGCAGTTCTTC
TRBV5-5,.,many,TRBJ1-3,CASSTVGVGNTIYF,TGTGCCAGCAGCACCGTAGGGGTCGGAAACACCATATATTTT
TRBV27,TRBD1,many,TRBJ1-2,CASSKTGGNYGYTF,TGTGCCAGCAGTAAGACAGGGGGTAACTATGGCTACACCTTC